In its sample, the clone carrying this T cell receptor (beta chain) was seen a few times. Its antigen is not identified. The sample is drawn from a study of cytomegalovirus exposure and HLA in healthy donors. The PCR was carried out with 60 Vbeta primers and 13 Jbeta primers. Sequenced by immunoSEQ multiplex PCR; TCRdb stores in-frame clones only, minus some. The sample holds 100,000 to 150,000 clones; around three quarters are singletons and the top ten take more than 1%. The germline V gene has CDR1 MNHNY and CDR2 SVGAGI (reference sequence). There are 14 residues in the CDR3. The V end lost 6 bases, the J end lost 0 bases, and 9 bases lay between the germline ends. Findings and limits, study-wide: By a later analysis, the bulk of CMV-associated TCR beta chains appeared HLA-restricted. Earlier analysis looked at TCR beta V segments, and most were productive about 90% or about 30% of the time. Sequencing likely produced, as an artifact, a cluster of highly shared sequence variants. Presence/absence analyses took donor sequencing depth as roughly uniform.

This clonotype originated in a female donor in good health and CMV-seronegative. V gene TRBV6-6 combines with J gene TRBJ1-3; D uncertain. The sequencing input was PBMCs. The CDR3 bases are TGTGCCAGCAGCACGGGTAGCTCTGGAAACACCATATATTTT. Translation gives CASSTGSSGNTIYF.